These 8 T cell receptor beta chains were all obtained from the same sample, sequenced in a study of identical twins (dated by TCRdb to the mid-2010s). Preparation of the library involved 5' RACE. The data were produced on an Illumina HiSeq 2000. TCRdb applied fastp at Q25 and MiXCR to the public reads, then kept only in-frame beta chains. Rows with a matching CDR3 protein are joined into one entry that keeps the most common DNA and genes. Present in this sample are 550,000 to 700,000 distinct CDR3 sequences, less than 25% of which were seen just once. Of the sample, approximately 4.5% falls within the top ten clones. The same sample was also used in a study of T cells expressing NK-cell markers.

Material: PBMCs. The receptors originated from a woman younger than 35 in good health.

The chain is built from TRBV4-3 and TRBJ2-2, with D tentatively TRBD2 (5 bases). V lost 1 base and J lost 6, with 15 bases in between. Germline assignment: CDR1 LGHNA and CDR2 YSLEER. The CDR3 runs to 16 residues. The CDR3 protein is CASSQAAARGPGELFF. The CDR3 nucleotides read TGCGCCAGCAGCCAAGCGGCAGCAAGAGGGCCCGGGGAGCTGTTTTTT.

The chain links TRBV7-8 to TRBJ1-2; D gene unclear. Trimming removed 2 bases at V and 0 bases at J, with 13 bases between. Germline lookup yields CDR1 SGHVS and CDR2 FQNEAQ. The CDR3 is 16 residues long. The CDR3 bases are TGTGCCAGCAGCTTAAACGCCGCGACGGCTAACTATGGCTACACCTTC. As protein: CASSLNAATANYGYTF.

This clonotype was detected ten times or more. V and J are TRBV20-1 and TRBJ2-4; 13 nucleotides agree with TRBD2. There are 15 residues in the CDR3. The germline V gene encodes CDR1 DFQATT and CDR2 SNEGSKA (reference sequence). The ends lost 0 bases at V and 8 bases at J; junction bases unmatched: 4. The CDR3, as DNA: TGCAGTGCTAGAGAACTAGGACTAGCGGGGGACATTCAGTACTTC. Protein product: CSARELGLAGDIQYF.

In this sample, this clonotype turned up a few times. The V call is TRBV6-1, the J call TRBJ1-1; a possible D gene is TRBD1 (5 bases). Trimming took off 6 bases at V and 3 bases at J, with 14 bases between the two ends. Germline CDR1 and CDR2: MNHNS and SASEGT. The CDR3 contains 14 residues. The CDR3 protein is CASSTRGRDTEAFF. In nucleotides, the CDR3 is TGTGCCAGCAGCACCCGGGGGAGGGACACTGAAGCTTTCTTT.

The chain combines TRBV20-1 with TRBJ2-7, with D unresolved. Trimming shortened V by 3 bases and J by 2 bases, and 14 bases separated the two germline ends. Germline CDR1 is DFQATT and CDR2 is SNEGSKA (reference sequence). This CDR3 has 14 residues. The CDR3 DNA reads as TGCAGTGCTAGGGCCACAGAGCAAACCTACGAGCAGTACTTC. Encoded protein: CSARATEQTYEQYF.

The chain combines TRBV7-6 with TRBJ2-3, with D possibly being TRBD1 (5 bases). The CDR3 has 15 residues. CDR1 is SGHVS and CDR2 is FNYEAQ in the germline V gene. V was cut by 5 bases and J by 4 bases, with 16 bases left in between. The CDR3 DNA reads TGTGCCAGCAGCGCCGTCCGAAAAGGGGCAGATACGCAGTATTTT. Its protein product is CASSAVRKGADTQYF. Combining the CDR3 with reference TRBV7-6 and TRBJ2-3 gives the whole variable domain GAGVSQSPRYKVTKRGQDVALRCDPISGHVSLYWYRQALGQGPEFLTYFNYEAQQDKSGLPNDRFSAERPEGSISTLTIQRTEQRDSAMYRCASSAVRKGADTQYFGPGTRLTVL.

In its sample, this clonotype was seen a few times. This chain connects TRBV29-1 to TRBJ2-7; no firm D call. This CDR3 contains 13 residues. In germline, CDR1 is SQVTM, CDR2 ANQGSEA. The V and J ends lost 5 bases and 5 bases respectively, with 16 bases between them. The CDR3 bases are TGCAGCGTTCAAAGGACCTCTTCCCACGAGCAGTACTTC. Amino acids: CSVQRTSSHEQYF.

This clonotype showed up just a few times. V is TRBV20-1 and J is TRBJ2-5, with a possible D match to TRBD2 (5 bases). CDR3 size: 13 residues. CDR1 and CDR2 (germline): DFQATT, SNEGSKA (reference sequence). Trimming stripped 3 bases from V and 1 base from J, with 9 bases between. The CDR3 here is CSASMGSQETQYF. The DNA of the CDR3 is TGCAGTGCTAGTATGGGGAGCCAAGAGACCCAGTACTTC.